A selection of T cell receptor beta chains follows, all from one sample in a study of blood T cell repertoires in COVID-19. Data came from immunoSEQ multiplex PCR; TCRdb stores just in-frame clones and leaves some out. The top ten hold about 11% of the sample, which has about 140,000 clones, about nine tenths seen once. Sequencing was performed on PBMCs or T cells enriched from blood (not recorded which). Receptors were obtained from a man in his sixties who had recovered from COVID-19. The CDR3 runs from the conserved cysteine through the conserved F or W. Each record gives: V gene, J gene, clone size, D gene, CDR3 protein, CDR3 DNA. A D gene is named only where the DNA matches it firmly. Some rows have no size entry. The others give once, few or many, or a class for an expanded clone.

TRBV11-2,TRBJ2-2,once,TRBD2,CASSFSGSRITGELFF,TGTGCCAGCAGCTTTAGCGGGAGTAGAATCACCGGGGAGCTGTTTTTT
TRBV2,TRBJ2-7,NA,TRBD1,CASKGQGVLSEQYF,TGTGCCAGCAAGGGACAGGGGGTTCTTAGCGAGCAGTACTTC
TRBV14,TRBJ2-5,NA,TRBD2,CASSHWTSGYQETQYF,TGTGCCAGCAGCCACTGGACTAGCGGATACCAAGAGACCCAGTACTTC
TRBV2,TRBJ2-1,NA,TRBD2,CASSDIGQRGYNEQFF,TGTGCCAGCAGTGACATCGGCCAGCGGGGGTACAATGAGCAGTTCTTC
TRBV7-9,TRBJ1-1,NA,NA,CASEASKNTEAFF,TGTGCCAGCGAGGCCAGCAAGAACACTGAAGCTTTCTTT
TRBV2,TRBJ2-1,NA,TRBD2,CASSGLAGGYNEQFF,TGTGCCAGCAGTGGGCTCGCCGGGGGGTACAATGAGCAGTTCTTC
TRBV19,TRBJ2-1,NA,NA,CASGNRRTSYNEQFF,TGTGCCAGCGGTAACAGGCGAACCTCCTACAATGAGCAGTTCTTC
TRBV11-2,TRBJ1-5,few,NA,CASSLSVRQPQHF,TGTGCCAGCAGCTTATCGGTTCGTCAGCCCCAGCATTTT
TRBV4-2,TRBJ1-3,NA,NA,CASSQDLGGGNTIYF,TGTGCCAGCAGCCAAGATTTAGGGGGTGGAAACACCATATATTTT
TRBV7-9,TRBJ1-1,few,NA,CASRSHLNTEAFF,TGTGCCAGCAGGTCCCATTTGAACACTGAAGCTTTCTTT
TRBV9,TRBJ2-1,NA,NA,CASSVAGDAYNEQFF,TGTGCCAGCAGCGTAGCGGGAGACGCCTACAATGAGCAGTTCTTC
TRBV6-5,TRBJ1-4,NA,NA,CASSYSALNEKLFF,TGTGCCAGCAGTTACTCAGCTCTTAACGAAAAACTGTTTTTT
TRBV5-6,TRBJ2-7,NA,NA,CASSDPQGSYEQYF,TGTGCCAGCAGCGACCCACAGGGATCCTACGAGCAGTACTTC
TRBV30,TRBJ2-1,NA,NA,CAWTPVGSYNEQFF,TGTGCCTGGACCCCTGTCGGCTCCTACAATGAGCAGTTCTTC
TRBV10-1,TRBJ2-5,NA,NA,CASSESVSGETQYF,TGCGCCAGCAGTGAGTCTGTCTCGGGAGAGACCCAGTACTTC
TRBV20-1,TRBJ2-1,NA,TRBD2,CSASVGLAGANEQFF,TGCAGTGCTAGTGTCGGTCTAGCGGGGGCCAATGAGCAGTTCTTC
TRBV5-4,TRBJ2-3,NA,TRBD2,CASSLVGRASTDTQYF,TGTGCCAGCAGCTTGGTAGGGAGGGCCAGCACAGATACGCAGTATTTT
TRBV6-5,TRBJ1-2,NA,NA,CASRDGKGRDYGYTF,TGTGCCAGCAGAGATGGGAAGGGGCGCGACTATGGCTACACCTTC
TRBV9,TRBJ2-1,NA,TRBD2,CASVPGTSGYNEQFF,TGTGCCAGCGTCCCCGGGACTAGCGGTTACAATGAGCAGTTCTTC
TRBV18,TRBJ1-1,NA,NA,CASSPLGGNTEAFF,TGTGCCAGCTCACCACTCGGGGGGAACACTGAAGCTTTCTTT
TRBV28,TRBJ2-2,NA,TRBD2,CASYGGVDTGELFF,TGTGCCTCCTACGGGGGGGTGGACACCGGGGAGCTGTTTTTT
TRBV5-1,TRBJ2-3,NA,NA,CASSLGSSTDTQYF,TGCGCCAGCAGCTTGGGTAGTAGCACAGATACGCAGTATTTT
TRBV6-5,TRBJ2-7,NA,NA,CASRAVDTAYEQYF,TGTGCCAGCAGAGCCGTGGACACGGCATACGAGCAGTACTTC
TRBV4-1,TRBJ2-3,NA,NA,CASSQGRGPSSDTQYF,TGCGCCAGCAGCCAAGGCCGGGGTCCCAGCTCAGATACGCAGTATTTT
TRBV23-1,TRBJ2-4,NA,NA,CASTLRGLAKNIQYF,TGCGCCAGCACCCTACGAGGCCTAGCCAAAAACATTCAGTACTTC
TRBV6-5,TRBJ1-1,few,NA,CASSYGSVNTEAFF,TGTGCCAGCAGTTACGGGAGCGTGAACACTGAAGCTTTCTTT
TRBV5-6,TRBJ2-5,NA,NA,CASSLGQKETQYF,TGTGCCAGCAGCTTGGGTCAGAAAGAGACCCAGTACTTC
TRBV23-1,TRBJ1-2,NA,TRBD1,CASSRTEGAGGYTF,TGCGCCAGCAGTCGAACCGAGGGGGCGGGAGGCTACACCTTC